The TCR beta chain under discussion was sequenced for a study of CD4 and CD8 cells across lung adenocarcinoma regions. This CDR3 has 13 amino acids. Trimming shortened V by 3 bases and J by 5 bases, and 10 bases separated the two germline ends. TCRdb passed the PCR reads through MiXCR, listing each CDR3 protein once. The sample records around 8,000 distinct CDR3 sequences, 40% to 50% being singletons. Samples came from patients with localized non-small cell lung adenocarcinoma. Sequencing used CD4+ T cells from the margin of a lung tumor. The chain uses TRBV12-3 or TRBV12-4 and TRBJ2-5, with D uncertain. The TCR originated in a female donor with lung adenocarcinoma. The CD4 and CD8 labels of this study may be unreliable. CDR3 DNA: TGTGCCAGCAGTTTTGTCTCGGCGGAGACCCAGTACTTC. Translating gives CASSFVSAETQYF.